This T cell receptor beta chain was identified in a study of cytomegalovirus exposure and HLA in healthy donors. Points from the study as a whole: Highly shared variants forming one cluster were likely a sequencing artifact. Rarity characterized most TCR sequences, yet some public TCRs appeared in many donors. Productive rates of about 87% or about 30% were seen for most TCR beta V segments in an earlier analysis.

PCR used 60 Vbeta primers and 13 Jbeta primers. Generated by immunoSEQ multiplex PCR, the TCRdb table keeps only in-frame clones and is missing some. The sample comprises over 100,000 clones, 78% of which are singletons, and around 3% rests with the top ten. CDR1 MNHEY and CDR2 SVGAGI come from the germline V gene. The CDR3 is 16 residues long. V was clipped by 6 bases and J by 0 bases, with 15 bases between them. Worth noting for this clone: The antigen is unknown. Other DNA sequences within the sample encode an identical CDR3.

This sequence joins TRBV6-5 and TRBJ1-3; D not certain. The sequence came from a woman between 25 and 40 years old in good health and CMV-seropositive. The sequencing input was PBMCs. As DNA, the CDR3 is TGTGCCAGCAGATACCTCAGGCAGGCCTCTGGAAACACCATATATTTT. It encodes CASRYLRQASGNTIYF.